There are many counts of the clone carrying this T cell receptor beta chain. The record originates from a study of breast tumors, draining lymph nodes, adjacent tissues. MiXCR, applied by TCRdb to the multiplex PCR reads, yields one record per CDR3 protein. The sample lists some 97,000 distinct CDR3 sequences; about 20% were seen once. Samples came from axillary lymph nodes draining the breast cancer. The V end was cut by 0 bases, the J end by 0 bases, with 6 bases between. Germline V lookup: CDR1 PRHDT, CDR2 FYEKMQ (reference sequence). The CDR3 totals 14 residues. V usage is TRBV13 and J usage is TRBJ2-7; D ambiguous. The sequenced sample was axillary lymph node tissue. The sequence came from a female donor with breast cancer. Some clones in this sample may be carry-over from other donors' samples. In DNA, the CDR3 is TGTGCCAGCAGCTTAGGGACAAGCTCCTACGAGCAGTACTTC. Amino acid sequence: CASSLGTSSYEQYF.